A single sample is the source of the 3 T cell receptor beta chains below, sequenced in a study of read filtering for tumor transcriptome and immune sequencing. This library used roughly 400 ng RNA and molecular barcoded adaptors spanning alpha/delta and beta/gamma chains. Each CDR3 protein is one row after TCRdb ran MiXCR on the reads. The sample includes about 86,000 distinct CDR3 sequences, about 12% of them seen just once. Sample: a population of CD138-negative cells sorted from bone marrow. The receptors derive from a donor at least 40 years old with multiple myeloma.

Remarks on this clonotype: A much larger clone is a single base away; this may be a read error. V gene TRBV28 combines with J gene TRBJ2-3; D remains ambiguous. Germline CDR1 reads MDHEN; CDR2 reads SYDVKM. This CDR3 contains 16 residues. This CDR3 is CASSSRLRGYTDTRYF. DNA of the CDR3: TGTGCCAGCAGTTCCCGGTTGAGAGGATACACAGATACGCGGTATTTT.

The chain links TRBV3-1 to TRBJ2-7; D gene unclear. This CDR3 spans 12 amino acids. Trimming shortened V by 1 base and J by 9 bases, and 10 bases separated the two germline ends. Germline lookup yields CDR1 LGHDT and CDR2 YNNKEL (reference sequence). This CDR3 reads CASSQVSLGQYF. Written as DNA, the CDR3 is TGTGCCAGCAGCCAAGTATCCCTTGGGCAGTACTTC.

On this clonotype: A read error may be the cause here, since a much bigger clone is one base away. V usage is TRBV12-3 or TRBV12-4 and J usage is TRBJ2-3; a weak D match, TRBD2 (5 bases). This CDR3 is 14 amino acids long. The CDR3 region has the DNA TGTGTCAGCAATCCGGGATCTAGTGCAGATACGCAGTATTTT. This sequence encodes CVSNPGSSADTQYF.